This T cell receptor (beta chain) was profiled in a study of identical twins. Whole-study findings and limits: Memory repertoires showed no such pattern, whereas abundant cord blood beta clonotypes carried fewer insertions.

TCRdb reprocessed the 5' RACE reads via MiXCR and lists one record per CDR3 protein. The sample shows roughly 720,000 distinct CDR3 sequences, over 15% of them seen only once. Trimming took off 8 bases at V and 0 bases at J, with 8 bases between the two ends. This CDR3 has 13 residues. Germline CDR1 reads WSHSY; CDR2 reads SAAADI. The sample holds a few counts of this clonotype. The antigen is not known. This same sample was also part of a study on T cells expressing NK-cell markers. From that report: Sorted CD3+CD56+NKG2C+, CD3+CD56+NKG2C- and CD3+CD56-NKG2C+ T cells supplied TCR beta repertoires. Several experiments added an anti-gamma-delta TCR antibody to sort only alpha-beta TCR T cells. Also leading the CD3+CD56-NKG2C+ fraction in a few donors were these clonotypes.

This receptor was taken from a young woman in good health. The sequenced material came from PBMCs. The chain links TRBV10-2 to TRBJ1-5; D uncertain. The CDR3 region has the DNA TGCGCCAGCGGGTTTTATAGCAATCAGCCCCAGCATTTT. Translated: CASGFYSNQPQHF.